This T cell receptor (beta chain) was sequenced during a study of blood T cell repertoires in COVID-19. Looking at the study overall: The samples span acute and convalescent COVID-19 from the United States, Italy and Spain.

Original handling: It was from reference gene primer amplification that nucleated cell counts were estimated. Sequencing used immunoSEQ multiplex PCR; TCRdb keeps in-frame clones, though not all of them. V, J and clone size are taken as reported in that table, and D and trimming were inferred from the DNA itself. The table includes tens of thousands of clones, around 80% detected once. Participants reported their clinical history, and cohort assignment relied on those reports. The sample taken for sequencing was PBMCs or T cells enriched from blood (not recorded which). This TCR was recovered from a middle-aged woman with acute COVID-19.

CDR3 sequence (DNA): TGTGCCAGCAGCTTGGGGCTTGGCACTGAAGCTTTCTTT. Translating it yields CASSLGLGTEAFF. The rearrangement uses TRBV11-1 and TRBJ1-1, with D maybe TRBD1 (5 bases). This CDR3 contains 13 residues. The germline V gene has CDR1 SGHAT and CDR2 FQDESV (reference sequence). V dropped 3 bases and J dropped 4 bases, with 9 bases sitting between them.